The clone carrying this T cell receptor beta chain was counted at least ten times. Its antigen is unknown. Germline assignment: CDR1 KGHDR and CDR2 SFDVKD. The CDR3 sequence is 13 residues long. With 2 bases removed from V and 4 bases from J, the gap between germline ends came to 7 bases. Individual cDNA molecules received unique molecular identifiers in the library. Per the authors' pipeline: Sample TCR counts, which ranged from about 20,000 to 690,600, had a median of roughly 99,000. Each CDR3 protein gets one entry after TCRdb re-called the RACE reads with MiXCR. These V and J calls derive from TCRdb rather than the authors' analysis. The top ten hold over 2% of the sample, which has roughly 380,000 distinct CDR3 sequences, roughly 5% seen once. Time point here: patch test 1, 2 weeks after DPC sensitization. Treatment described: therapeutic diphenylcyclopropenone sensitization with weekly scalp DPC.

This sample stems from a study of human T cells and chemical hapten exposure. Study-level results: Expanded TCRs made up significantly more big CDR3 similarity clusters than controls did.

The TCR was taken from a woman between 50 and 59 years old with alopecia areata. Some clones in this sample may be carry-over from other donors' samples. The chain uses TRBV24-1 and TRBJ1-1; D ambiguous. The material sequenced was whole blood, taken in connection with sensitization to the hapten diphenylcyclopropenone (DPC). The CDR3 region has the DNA TGTGCCACCAGTGATTCGGAGGGCACTGAAGCTTTCTTT. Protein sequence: CATSDSEGTEAFF.